This T cell receptor beta chain emerged from a study of OX40 agonist ivuxolimab in advanced cancers. The germline V gene has CDR1 SNHLY and CDR2 FYNNEI. The CDR3 totals 14 residues. V was clipped by 4 bases and J by 5 bases, with 11 bases between them. Measured with immunoSEQ multiplex PCR; TCRdb has only the in-frame clones, and not every one. The repertoire has about 66,000 clones, about 87% of them found once; the top ten carry over 2.5%. The material sequenced was CD4+ or CD8+ T cells sorted from blood, taken in a trial of the OX40 agonist ivuxolimab. This clonotype was sampled from an adult with an advanced solid tumor such as melanoma, head and neck, liver or kidney cancer. The chain recombines TRBV2 with TRBJ2-2; no clear D gene. The CDR3 here is CASSVGRPTGELFF. The CDR3, as DNA: TGTGCCAGCAGTGTTGGACGGCCAACCGGGGAGCTGTTTTTT.